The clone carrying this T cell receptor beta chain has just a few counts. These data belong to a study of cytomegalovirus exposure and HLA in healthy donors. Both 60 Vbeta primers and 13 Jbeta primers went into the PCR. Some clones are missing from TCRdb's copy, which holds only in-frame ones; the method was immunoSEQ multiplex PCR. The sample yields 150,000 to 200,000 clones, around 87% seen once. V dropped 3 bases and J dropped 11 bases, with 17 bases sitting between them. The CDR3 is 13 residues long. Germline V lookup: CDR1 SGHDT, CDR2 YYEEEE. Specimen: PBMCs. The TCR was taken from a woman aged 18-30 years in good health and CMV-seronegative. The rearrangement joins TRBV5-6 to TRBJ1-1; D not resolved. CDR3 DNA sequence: TGTGCCAGCAGCTGGATATTAACGGAGAGGGCTTTCTTT. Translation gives CASSWILTERAFF.